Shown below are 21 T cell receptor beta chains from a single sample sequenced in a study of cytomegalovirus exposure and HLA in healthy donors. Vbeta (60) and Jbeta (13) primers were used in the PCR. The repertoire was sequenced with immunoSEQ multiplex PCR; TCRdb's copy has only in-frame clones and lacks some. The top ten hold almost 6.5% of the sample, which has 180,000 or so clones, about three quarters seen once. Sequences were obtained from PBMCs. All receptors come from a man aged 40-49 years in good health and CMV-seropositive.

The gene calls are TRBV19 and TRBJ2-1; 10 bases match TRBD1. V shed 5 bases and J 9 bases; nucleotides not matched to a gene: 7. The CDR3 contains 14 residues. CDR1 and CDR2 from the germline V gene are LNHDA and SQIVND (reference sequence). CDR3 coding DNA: TGTGCCAGTAGTCCCGGGACAGGGGTGAGTGAGCAGTTCTTC. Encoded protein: CASSPGTGVSEQFF.

In DNA form, the CDR3 reads TGTGCCAGCAGCGCCGGTCAATCGGGGCAGCCCCAGCATTTT. Its translation: CASSAGQSGQPQHF. This sequence joins TRBV9 and TRBJ1-5; no clear D gene. Germline CDR1 and CDR2: SGDLS and YYNGEE. The V end lost 3 bases, the J end lost 7 bases, and 14 bases lay between the germline ends. The CDR3 runs 14 residues. Full variable domain (outside the CDR3, taken from reference TRBV9 and TRBJ1-5): DSGVTQTPKHLITATGQRVTLRCSPRSGDLSVYWYQQSLDQGLQFLIQYYNGEERAKGNILERFSAQQFPDLHSELNLSSLELGDSALYFCASSAGQSGQPQHFGDGTRLSIL.

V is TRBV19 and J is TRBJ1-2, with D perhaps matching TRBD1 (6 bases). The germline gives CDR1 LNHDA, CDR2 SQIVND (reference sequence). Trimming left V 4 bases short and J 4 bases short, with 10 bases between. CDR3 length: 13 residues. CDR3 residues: CASSTPDSYGYTF. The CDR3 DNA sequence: TGTGCCAGTAGTACGCCGGACAGCTATGGCTACACCTTC.

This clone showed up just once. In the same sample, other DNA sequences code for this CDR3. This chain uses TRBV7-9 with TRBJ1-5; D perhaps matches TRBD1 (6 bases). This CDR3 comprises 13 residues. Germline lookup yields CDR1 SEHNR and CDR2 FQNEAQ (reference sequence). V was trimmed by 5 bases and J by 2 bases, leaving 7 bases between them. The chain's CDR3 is CASSPGGNQPQHF. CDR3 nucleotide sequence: TGTGCCAGCAGCCCAGGGGGCAATCAGCCCCAGCATTTT.

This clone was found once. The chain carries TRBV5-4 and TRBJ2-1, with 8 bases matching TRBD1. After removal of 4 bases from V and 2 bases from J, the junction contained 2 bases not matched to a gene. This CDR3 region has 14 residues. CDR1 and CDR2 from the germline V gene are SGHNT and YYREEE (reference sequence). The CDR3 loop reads CASSEDRAYNEQFF. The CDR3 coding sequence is TGTGCCAGCAGCGAGGACAGGGCCTACAATGAGCAGTTCTTC. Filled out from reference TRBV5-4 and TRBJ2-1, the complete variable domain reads ETGVTQSPTHLIKTRGQQVTLRCSSQSGHNTVSWYQQALGQGPQFIFQYYREEENGRGNFPPRFSGLQFPNYSSELNVNALELDDSALYLCASSEDRAYNEQFFGPGTRLTVL.

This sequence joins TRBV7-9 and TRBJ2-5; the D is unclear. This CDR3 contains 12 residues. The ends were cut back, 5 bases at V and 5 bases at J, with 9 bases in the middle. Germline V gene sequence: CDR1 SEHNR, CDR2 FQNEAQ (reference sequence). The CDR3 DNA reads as TGTGCCAGCAGCCGTGACATGGAGACCCAGTACTTC. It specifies CASSRDMETQYF.

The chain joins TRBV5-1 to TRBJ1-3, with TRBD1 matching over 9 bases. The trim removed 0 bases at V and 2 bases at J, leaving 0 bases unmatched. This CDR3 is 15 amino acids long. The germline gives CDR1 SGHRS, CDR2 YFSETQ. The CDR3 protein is CASSLGQGAGNTIYF. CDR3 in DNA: TGCGCCAGCAGCTTGGGACAGGGGGCTGGAAACACCATATATTTT. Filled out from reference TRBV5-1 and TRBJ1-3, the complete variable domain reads KAGVTQTPRYLIKTRGQQVTLSCSPISGHRSVSWYQQTPGQGLQFLFEYFSETQRNKGNFPGRFSGRQFSNSRSEMNVSTLELGDSALYLCASSLGQGAGNTIYFGEGSWLTVV.

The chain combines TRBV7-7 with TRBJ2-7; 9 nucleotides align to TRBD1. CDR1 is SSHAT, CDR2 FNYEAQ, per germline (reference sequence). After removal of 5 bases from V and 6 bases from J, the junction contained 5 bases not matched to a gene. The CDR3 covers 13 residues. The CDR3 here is CASSQDRGGEQYF. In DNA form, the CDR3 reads TGTGCCAGCAGCCAGGACAGGGGCGGCGAGCAGTACTTC.

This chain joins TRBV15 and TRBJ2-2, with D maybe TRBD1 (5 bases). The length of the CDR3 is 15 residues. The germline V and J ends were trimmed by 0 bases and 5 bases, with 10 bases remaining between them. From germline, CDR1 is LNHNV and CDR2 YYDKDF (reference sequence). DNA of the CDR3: TGTGCCACCAGCAGAGAAGCCCAGGGAACCGGGGAGCTGTTTTTT. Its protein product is CATSREAQGTGELFF.

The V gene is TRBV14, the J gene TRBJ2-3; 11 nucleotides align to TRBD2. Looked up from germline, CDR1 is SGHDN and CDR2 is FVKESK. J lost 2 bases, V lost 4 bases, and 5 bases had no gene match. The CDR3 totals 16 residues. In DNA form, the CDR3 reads TGTGCCAGCAGCCGGACACTAGCGGGAGTCACAGATACGCAGTATTTT. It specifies CASSRTLAGVTDTQYF. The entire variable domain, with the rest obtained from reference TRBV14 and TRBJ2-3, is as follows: EAGVTQFPSHSVIEKGQTVTLRCDPISGHDNLYWYRRVMGKEIKFLLHFVKESKQDESGMPNNRFLAERTGGTYSTLKVQPAELEDSGVYFCASSRTLAGVTDTQYFGPGTRLTVL.

Here the CDR3 reads CAISELAGDASTQYF. The CDR3 DNA sequence: TGTGCCATCAGTGAACTAGCGGGAGACGCAAGTACGCAGTATTTT. The V and J genes are TRBV10-3 and TRBJ2-3; 11 bases are shared with TRBD2. V shed 3 bases and J 8 bases; nucleotides not matched to a gene: 7. Germline CDR1 reads ENHRY; CDR2 reads SYGVKD. The CDR3 consists of 15 residues.

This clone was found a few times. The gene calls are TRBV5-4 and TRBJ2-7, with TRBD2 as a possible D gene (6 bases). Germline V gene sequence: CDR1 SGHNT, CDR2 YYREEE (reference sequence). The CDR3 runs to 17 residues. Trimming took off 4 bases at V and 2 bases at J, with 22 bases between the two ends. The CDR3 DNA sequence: TGTGCCAGCAGCCACGGCCGGGGTCGCGGGACCACCTACGAGCAGTACTTC. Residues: CASSHGRGRGTTYEQYF.

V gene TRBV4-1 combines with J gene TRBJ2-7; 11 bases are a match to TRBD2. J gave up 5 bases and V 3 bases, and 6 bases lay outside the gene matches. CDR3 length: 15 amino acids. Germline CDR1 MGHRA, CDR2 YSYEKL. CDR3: CASSQPTSGSNEQYF. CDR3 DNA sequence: TGCGCCAGCAGCCAGCCAACTAGCGGGAGTAACGAGCAGTACTTC.

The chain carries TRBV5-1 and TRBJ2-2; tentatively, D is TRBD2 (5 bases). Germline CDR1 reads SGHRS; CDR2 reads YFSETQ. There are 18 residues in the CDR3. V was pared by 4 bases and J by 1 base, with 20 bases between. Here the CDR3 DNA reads TGCGCCAGCAGCCGCGGTAGAGGGAGCGAGCAGAACACCGGGGAGCTGTTTTTT. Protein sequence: CASSRGRGSEQNTGELFF.

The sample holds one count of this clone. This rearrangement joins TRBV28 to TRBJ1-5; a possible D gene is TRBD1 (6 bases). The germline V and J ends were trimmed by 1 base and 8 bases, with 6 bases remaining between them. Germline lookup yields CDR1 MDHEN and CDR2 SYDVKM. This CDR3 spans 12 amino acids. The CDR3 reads CASSLYREPQHF. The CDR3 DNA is TGTGCCAGCAGTTTATACAGGGAGCCCCAGCATTTT. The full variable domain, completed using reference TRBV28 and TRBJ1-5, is DVKVTQSSRYLVKRTGEKVFLECVQDMDHENMFWYRQDPGLGLRLIYFSYDVKMKEKGDIPEGYSVSREKKERFSLILESASTNQTSMYLCASSLYREPQHFGDGTRLSIL.

The CDR3 nucleotides are TGTGCCTGGAAAGTCCCACAGGGGAGTTCCTATAATTCACCCCTCCACTTT. It codes for CAWKVPQGSSYNSPLHF. The V call is TRBV30, the J call TRBJ1-6; 7 nucleotides match TRBD1. V lost 4 bases, J lost 1 base, and 10 bases stayed unmatched. From germline, CDR1 is GTSNPN and CDR2 SVGIG (reference sequence). The CDR3 has 17 amino acids.

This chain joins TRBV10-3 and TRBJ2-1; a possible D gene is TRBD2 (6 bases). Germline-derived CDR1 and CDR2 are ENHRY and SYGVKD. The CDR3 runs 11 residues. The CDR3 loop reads CAAAGRNEQFF. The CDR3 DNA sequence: TGTGCTGCGGCGGGACGCAATGAGCAGTTCTTC.

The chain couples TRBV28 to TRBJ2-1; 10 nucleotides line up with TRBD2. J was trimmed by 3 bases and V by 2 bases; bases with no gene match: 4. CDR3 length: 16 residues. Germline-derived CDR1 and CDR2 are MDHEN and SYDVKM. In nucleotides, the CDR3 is TGTGCCAGCAGTTTAGCAGCGGGAGGGAACTACAATGAGCAGTTCTTC. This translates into CASSLAAGGNYNEQFF.

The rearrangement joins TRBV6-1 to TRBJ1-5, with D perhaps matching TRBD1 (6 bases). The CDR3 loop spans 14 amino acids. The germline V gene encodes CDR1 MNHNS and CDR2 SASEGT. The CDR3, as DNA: TGTGCTTCCCGGGACATTTTCAGCAATCAGCCCCAGCATTTT. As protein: CASRDIFSNQPQHF.

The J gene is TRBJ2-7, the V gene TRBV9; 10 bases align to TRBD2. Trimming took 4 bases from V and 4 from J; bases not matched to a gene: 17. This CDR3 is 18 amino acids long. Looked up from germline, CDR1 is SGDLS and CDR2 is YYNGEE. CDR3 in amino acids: CASSRAFGGASGSYEQYF. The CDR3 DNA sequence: TGTGCCAGCAGCCGAGCCTTCGGTGGGGCTAGCGGGAGTTACGAGCAGTACTTC.

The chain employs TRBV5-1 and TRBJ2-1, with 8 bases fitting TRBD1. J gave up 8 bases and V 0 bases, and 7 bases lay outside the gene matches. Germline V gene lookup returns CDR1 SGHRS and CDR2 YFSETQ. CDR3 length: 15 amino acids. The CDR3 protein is CASSLARDRLDEQFF. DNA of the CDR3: TGCGCCAGCAGCTTGGCCCGGGACAGGTTAGATGAGCAGTTCTTC.